What follows are 24 T cell receptor beta chains derived from one specimen sequenced in a study of T cell repertoires in cytomegalovirus infection (dated by TCRdb to the late 2010s). Sequencing used an Illumina HiSeq 1500. Through fastp at Q25 and MiXCR, TCRdb rebuilt clones from the public reads, retaining in-frame beta chains. Each entry merges the rows of one CDR3 protein and shows their most common DNA and genes. In this sample the table shows fewer than 1,000,000 distinct CDR3 sequences, approximately 32% of which occur a single time. The ten largest clones add up to roughly 12% of the sample. Sample treatment or condition, as interpreted from the label and publication: in vitro stimulation with specific CMV peptide epitopes to enrich CMV-specific T cells. No antigen has been identified for these receptors. Specimen: cultured CD8+ T cells from PBMCs, collected from culture after CMV antigen stimulation. The receptors derive from a human donor in good health (CMV status not recorded). Some clones in this sample may be carry-over from other donors' samples.

CDR3 region: CASNSPDRKYDTGELFF. CDR3 DNA sequence: TGTGCCAGCAATAGTCCGGACAGGAAATATGACACCGGGGAGCTGTTTTTT. V is TRBV28 and J is TRBJ2-2, with 7 positions matching TRBD1. The length of the CDR3 is 17 residues. The V and J ends lost 7 bases and 3 bases, in that order; junction bases with no gene match: 14. Germline V gene data show CDR1 as MDHEN and CDR2 as SYDVKM.

This clonotype was detected only a few times. This rearrangement joins TRBV29-1 to TRBJ1-2, with a tentative D call TRBD1 (6 bases). With 0 bases removed from V and 3 bases from J, the gap between germline ends came to 14 bases. CDR3 length: 15 amino acids. The germline V gene has CDR1 SQVTM and CDR2 ANQGSEA. CDR3 bases: TGCAGCGTTGAAGAGTCGGCAGGGGAGGACTATGGCTACACCTTC. This sequence encodes CSVEESAGEDYGYTF. Full variable domain (remainder filled in from reference TRBV29-1 and TRBJ1-2): SAVISQKPSRDICQRGTSLTIQCQVDSQVTMMFWYRQQPGQSLTLIATANQGSEATYESGFVIDKFPISRPNLTFSTLTVSNMSPEDSSIYLCSVEESAGEDYGYTFGSGTRLTVV.

The gene calls are TRBV7-6 and TRBJ2-5; D is perhaps TRBD1 or TRBD2 (6 bases each). Trimming shortened V by 8 bases and J by 1 base, and 17 bases separated the two germline ends. Germline-derived CDR1 and CDR2 are SGHVS and FNYEAQ. The CDR3 runs to 15 residues. CDR3 protein: CASREIPGAQETQYF. The DNA for the CDR3 is TGTGCCAGCCGCGAGATTCCGGGGGCCCAAGAGACCCAGTACTTC.

This clonotype has more than one count but fewer than ten. The chain uses TRBV27 and TRBJ1-2; D is undetermined. The length of the CDR3 is 13 residues. Deletions cut 3 bases from V and 4 bases from J, with 9 bases between. The germline V gene has CDR1 MNHEY and CDR2 SMNVEV (reference sequence). The CDR3: CASSLGYSYGYTF. CDR3 nucleotides: TGTGCCAGCAGTTTGGGATACTCCTATGGCTACACCTTC.

The table lists this clonotype with a few counts. The chain uses TRBV6-5 and TRBJ2-7, with a tentative D call TRBD1 (6 bases). The CDR3 runs to 14 residues. Trimming stripped 7 bases from V and 5 bases from J, with 18 bases between. Germline V CDR1 and CDR2: MNHEY, SVGAGI. The CDR3 DNA is TGTGCCAGCACCGACCTGTACAGGGAAAACGAGCAGTACTTC. Its protein is CASTDLYRENEQYF.

This CDR3 is CASSLRGRDRITDTQYF. CDR3 nucleotides: TGTGCCAGCAGCTTGAGGGGCCGAGATAGGATCACAGATACGCAGTATTTT. The chain has TRBV5-5 and TRBJ2-3, with D possibly matching TRBD1 (5 bases). CDR1 and CDR2 (germline): SGHKS, YYEKEE (reference sequence). The V and J ends lost 1 base and 2 bases respectively, with 17 bases between them. The CDR3 is made up of 17 amino acids. Full variable domain (outside the CDR3, taken from reference TRBV5-5 and TRBJ2-3): DAGVTQSPTHLIKTRGQQVTLRCSPISGHKSVSWYQQVLGQGPQFIFQYYEKEERGRGNFPDRFSARQFPNYSSELNVNALLLGDSALYLCASSLRGRDRITDTQYFGPGTRLTVL.

In nucleotides, the CDR3 is TGTGCCAGCAGTGAAGCGGGTATAGCGGGGACATACAATGAGCAGTTCTTC. This sequence encodes CASSEAGIAGTYNEQFF. The chain carries TRBV2 and TRBJ2-1, with 8 bases identical to TRBD2. Germline loops: CDR1 SNHLY, CDR2 FYNNEI. The trim removed 0 bases at V and 4 bases at J, leaving 8 bases unmatched. This CDR3 contains 17 residues.

The chain employs TRBV6-1 and TRBJ2-3; the D is unclear. Germline CDR1 MNHNS, CDR2 SASEGT. This CDR3 is 15 amino acids long. V lost 3 bases and J 0 bases, leaving 10 bases between the germline ends. The CDR3 here is CASSEWEKSTDTQYF. The CDR3 DNA reads TGTGCCAGCAGTGAGTGGGAAAAGAGCACAGATACGCAGTATTTT.

A single count supports this clonotype. The chain has TRBV9 and TRBJ2-6; unclear D gene. Germline CDR1 reads SGDLS; CDR2 reads YYNGEE. The ends were cut back, 3 bases at V and 1 base at J, with 11 bases in the middle. The CDR3 loop spans 16 amino acids. The CDR3: CASSAWAGSGANVLTF. The CDR3, as DNA: TGTGCCAGCAGCGCTTGGGCTGGTTCTGGGGCCAACGTCCTGACTTTC.

This clonotype was recorded a few times. The genes are TRBV19 and TRBJ2-1, with TRBD2 matching 7 bases. Per germline, CDR1 LNHDA and CDR2 SQIVND (reference sequence). The V and J ends lost 1 base and 16 bases, in that order; junction bases with no gene match: 4. The CDR3 loop spans 11 amino acids. This CDR3 is CASSIGGGTFF. The CDR3 coding sequence is TGTGCCAGTAGTATAGGCGGGGGAACTTTCTTC.

This rearrangement joins TRBV11-2 to TRBJ2-7; D not certain. The CDR3 length is 15 residues. Germline loops: CDR1 SGHAT, CDR2 FQNNGV. With 0 bases removed from V and 0 bases from J, the gap between germline ends came to 9 bases. The CDR3 DNA follows: TGTGCCAGCAGCTTAGAAGGCAGCCTCTCCTACGAGCAGTACGTC. It encodes CASSLEGSLSYEQYV.

The rearrangement links TRBV2 to TRBJ2-1, with D unresolved. The CDR3 runs 13 residues. Trimming took 11 bases from V and 0 from J, leaving 11 bases between them. CDR1 is SNHLY and CDR2 is FYNNEI in the germline V gene. CDR3: CAARLDSYNEQFF. CDR3 DNA sequence: TGTGCCGCCCGTCTAGACTCCTACAATGAGCAGTTCTTC.

The chain joins TRBV12-3 or TRBV12-4 to TRBJ2-1; the D is unclear. CDR3 length: 12 residues. Trimming took 10 bases from V and 4 from J, leaving 11 bases between them. CDR3 DNA: TGTGCCAACACCCTAGGGTACAATGAGCAGTTCTTC. This codes for CANTLGYNEQFF.

This chain uses TRBV9 with TRBJ2-1, with a tentative D call TRBD2 (6 bases). The length of the CDR3 is 14 residues. V was shortened by 2 bases and J by 7 bases, with 13 bases between the two germline ends. Germline V CDR1 and CDR2: SGDLS, YYNGEE. CDR3 in DNA: TGTGCCAGCAGCGTCCTCGGCCGGGAGAATGAGCAGTTCTTC. It codes for CASSVLGRENEQFF.

This clonotype was seen a handful of times. The rearrangement joins TRBV5-1 to TRBJ2-7; D assignment may be TRBD1 or TRBD2 (5 bases each). V was shortened by 4 bases and J by 6 bases, with 17 bases between the two germline ends. The CDR3 totals 14 residues. Germline V gene lookup returns CDR1 SGHRS and CDR2 YFSETQ. Written as DNA, the CDR3 is TGCGCCAGCAGCGATTTTTCAAGAGGGGTCGAGCAGTACTTC. This sequence encodes CASSDFSRGVEQYF.

This clonotype occurred many times. This chain connects TRBV7-8 to TRBJ2-7; D possibly matches TRBD1 or TRBD2 (5 bases each). V was trimmed by 4 bases and J by 4 bases, leaving 17 bases between them. In germline, CDR1 is SGHVS, CDR2 FQNEAQ. This CDR3 spans 15 amino acids. As DNA, the CDR3 is TGTGCCAGCAGCTCCCAGCCGGGACCTCGGTACGAGCAGTACGTC. Its protein is CASSSQPGPRYEQYV.

This clonotype was recorded many times. This CDR3 reads CASRPNRAYEQYF. The CDR3 bases are TGTGCCAGCAGACCTAACAGGGCCTACGAGCAGTACTTC. The chain joins TRBV7-9 to TRBJ2-7; maybe TRBD1 (6 bases). Trimming took off 6 bases at V and 2 bases at J, with 11 bases between the two ends. Germline V lookup: CDR1 SEHNR, CDR2 FQNEAQ (reference sequence). This CDR3 region has 13 residues.

The chain combines TRBV6-1 with TRBJ2-3, with 8 bases that match TRBD1. The CDR3 runs to 18 residues. Germline-derived CDR1 and CDR2 are MNHNS and SASEGT. V dropped 5 bases and J dropped 5; count of bases not matched to a gene: 18. CDR3 sequence (DNA): TGTGCCAGCAGTATGGGACAGGACCTGCTTGAGGGGGGAGATACGCAGTATTTT. Translated: CASSMGQDLLEGGDTQYF.

This clonotype showed up just once. V and J are TRBV7-9 and TRBJ2-1; 9 bases map to TRBD2. The CDR3 consists of 16 residues. The ends lost 5 bases at V and 2 bases at J; junction bases unmatched: 7. Germline assignment: CDR1 SEHNR and CDR2 FQNEAQ (reference sequence). This chain's CDR3 is CASSGIAGATYNEQFF. The CDR3 DNA is TGTGCCAGCAGCGGAATAGCGGGGGCCACCTACAATGAGCAGTTCTTC.

The V gene is TRBV2, the J gene TRBJ1-2, with 8 bases aligning to TRBD1. This CDR3 spans 15 amino acids. J lost 4 bases, V lost 6 bases, and 10 bases had no gene match. The germline gives CDR1 SNHLY, CDR2 FYNNEI. The CDR3 coding sequence is TGTGCCAGCAGGGCCTCCGCAGGGGGCAGCTATGGCTACACCTTC. Its protein product is CASRASAGGSYGYTF.

This clonotype came up many times. This chain uses TRBV7-2 with TRBJ2-5; TRBD1 is a possible D gene (5 bases). The V and J ends lost 5 bases and 2 bases respectively, with 9 bases between them. There are 13 residues in the CDR3. Per the germline V gene, CDR1 is SGHTA and CDR2 is FQGNSA. CDR3 nucleotide sequence: TGTGCCAGCAGCCCAGGGTTTCAAGAGACCCAGTACTTC. Amino acids: CASSPGFQETQYF.

The J gene is TRBJ1-2, the V gene TRBV2; D might be TRBD1 (6 bases). This CDR3 has 16 amino acids. Germline assignment: CDR1 SNHLY and CDR2 FYNNEI. Trimming took 6 bases from V and 3 from J, leaving 20 bases between them. The CDR3 DNA follows: TGTGCCAGCAGACCCCCTGGGCAGGGGTTTGACTATGGCTACACCTTC. Its translation: CASRPPGQGFDYGYTF.

This clonotype showed up just a few times. The chain has TRBV13 and TRBJ1-1; D is undetermined. The V end was cut by 3 bases, the J end by 11 bases, with 10 bases between. The CDR3 runs 11 residues. Germline V gene data show CDR1 as PRHDT and CDR2 as FYEKMQ (reference sequence). The CDR3 reads CASSLTLGAFF. As DNA, the CDR3 is TGTGCCAGCAGCTTGACCCTTGGGGCTTTCTTT.

The rearrangement links TRBV9 to TRBJ2-1; 9 nucleotides agree with TRBD1. V dropped 2 bases and J dropped 0; count of bases not matched to a gene: 6. The germline V gene has CDR1 SGDLS and CDR2 YYNGEE. The CDR3 is made up of 17 amino acids. CDR3 sequence: CASSVSGTGSSYNEQFF. CDR3 nucleotides: TGTGCCAGCAGCGTCTCCGGGACAGGGAGCTCCTACAATGAGCAGTTCTTC.